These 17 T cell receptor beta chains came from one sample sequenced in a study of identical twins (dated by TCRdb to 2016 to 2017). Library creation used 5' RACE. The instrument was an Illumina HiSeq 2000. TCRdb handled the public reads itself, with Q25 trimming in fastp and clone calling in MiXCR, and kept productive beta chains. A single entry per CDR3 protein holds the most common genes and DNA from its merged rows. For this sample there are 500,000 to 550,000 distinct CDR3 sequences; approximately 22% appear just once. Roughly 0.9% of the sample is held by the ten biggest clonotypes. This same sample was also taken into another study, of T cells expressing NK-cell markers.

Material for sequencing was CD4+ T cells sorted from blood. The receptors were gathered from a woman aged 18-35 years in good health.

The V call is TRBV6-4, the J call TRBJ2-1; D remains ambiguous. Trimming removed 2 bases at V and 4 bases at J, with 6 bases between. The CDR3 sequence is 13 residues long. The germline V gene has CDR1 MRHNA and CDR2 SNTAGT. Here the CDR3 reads CASSDQLYNEQFF. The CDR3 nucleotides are TGTGCCAGCAGTGACCAGCTATACAATGAGCAGTTCTTC.

The CDR3 sequence is CASSSQGAYTGELFF. As DNA, the CDR3 is TGTGCCAGCAGTTCACAGGGGGCATATACCGGGGAGCTGTTTTTT. This sequence joins TRBV27 and TRBJ2-2; 9 bases fit TRBD1. The germline gives CDR1 MNHEY, CDR2 SMNVEV (reference sequence). V lost 4 bases and J lost 5; bases outside the gene matches: 5. This CDR3 spans 15 amino acids.

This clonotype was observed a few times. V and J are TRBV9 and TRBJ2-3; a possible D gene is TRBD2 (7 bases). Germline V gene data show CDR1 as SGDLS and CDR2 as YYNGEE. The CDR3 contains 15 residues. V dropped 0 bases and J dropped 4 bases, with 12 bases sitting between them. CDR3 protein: CASSVGGGRPDTQYF. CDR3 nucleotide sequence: TGTGCCAGCAGCGTAGGGGGGGGCCGGCCAGATACGCAGTATTTT.

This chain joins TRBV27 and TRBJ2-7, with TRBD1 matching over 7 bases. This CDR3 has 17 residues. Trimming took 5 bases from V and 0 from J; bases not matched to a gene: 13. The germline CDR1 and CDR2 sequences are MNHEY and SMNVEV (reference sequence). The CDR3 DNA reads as TGTGCCAGCAGTCCTCCGGACAGGAACCGATTCTCCTACGAGCAGTACTTC. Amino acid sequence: CASSPPDRNRFSYEQYF.

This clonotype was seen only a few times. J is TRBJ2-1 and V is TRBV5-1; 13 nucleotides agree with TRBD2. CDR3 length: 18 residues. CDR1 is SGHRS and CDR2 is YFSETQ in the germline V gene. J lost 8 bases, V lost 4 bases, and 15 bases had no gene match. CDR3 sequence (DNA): TGCGCCAGCAGCCTCAGGACTAGCGGGGGCCTAAAGGGGGATGAGCAGTTCTTC. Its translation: CASSLRTSGGLKGDEQFF.

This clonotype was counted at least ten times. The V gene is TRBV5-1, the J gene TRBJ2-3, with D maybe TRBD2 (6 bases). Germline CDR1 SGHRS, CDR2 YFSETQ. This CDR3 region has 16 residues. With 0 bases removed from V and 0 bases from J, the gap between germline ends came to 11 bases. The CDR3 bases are TGCGCCAGCAGCTTGGACCCGGGGACTAGCACAGATACGCAGTATTTT. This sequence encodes CASSLDPGTSTDTQYF. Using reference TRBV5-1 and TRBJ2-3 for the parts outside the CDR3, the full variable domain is KAGVTQTPRYLIKTRGQQVTLSCSPISGHRSVSWYQQTPGQGLQFLFEYFSETQRNKGNFPGRFSGRQFSNSRSEMNVSTLELGDSALYLCASSLDPGTSTDTQYFGPGTRLTVL.

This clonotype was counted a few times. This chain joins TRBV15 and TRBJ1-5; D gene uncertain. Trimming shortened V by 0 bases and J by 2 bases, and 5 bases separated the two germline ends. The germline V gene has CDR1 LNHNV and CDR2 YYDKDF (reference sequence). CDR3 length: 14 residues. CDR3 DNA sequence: TGTGCCACCAGCAGAGACCGACGCAATCAGCCCCAGCATTTT. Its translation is CATSRDRRNQPQHF.

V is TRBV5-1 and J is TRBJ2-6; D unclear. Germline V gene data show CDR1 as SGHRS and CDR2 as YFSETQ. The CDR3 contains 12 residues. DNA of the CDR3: TGCGCGGCCCGCTCTGGGGCCAACGTCCTGACTTTC. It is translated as CAARSGANVLTF.

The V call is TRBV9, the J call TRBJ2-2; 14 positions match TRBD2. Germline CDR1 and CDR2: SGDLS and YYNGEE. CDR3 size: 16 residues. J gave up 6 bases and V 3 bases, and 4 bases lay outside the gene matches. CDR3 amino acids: CASSGLAGGLPGELFF. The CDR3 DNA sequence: TGTGCCAGCAGCGGACTAGCGGGGGGGCTCCCCGGGGAGCTGTTTTTT. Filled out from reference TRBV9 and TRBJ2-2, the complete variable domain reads DSGVTQTPKHLITATGQRVTLRCSPRSGDLSVYWYQQSLDQGLQFLIQYYNGEERAKGNILERFSAQQFPDLHSELNLSSLELGDSALYFCASSGLAGGLPGELFFGEGSRLTVL.

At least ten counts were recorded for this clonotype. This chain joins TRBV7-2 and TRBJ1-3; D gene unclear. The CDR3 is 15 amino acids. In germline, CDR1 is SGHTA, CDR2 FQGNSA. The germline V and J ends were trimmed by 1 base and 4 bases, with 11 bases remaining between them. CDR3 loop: CASSLGLQRGNTIYF. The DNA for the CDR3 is TGTGCCAGCAGCTTAGGTTTACAGAGGGGAAACACCATATATTTT.

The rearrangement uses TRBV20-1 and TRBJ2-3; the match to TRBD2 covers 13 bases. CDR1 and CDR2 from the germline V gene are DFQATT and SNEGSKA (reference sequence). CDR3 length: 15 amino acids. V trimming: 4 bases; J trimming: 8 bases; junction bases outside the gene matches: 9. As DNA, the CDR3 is TGCAGTGCTAAACTAGCGGGAGGGCCGAGGGGTACGCAGTATTTT. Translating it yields CSAKLAGGPRGTQYF.

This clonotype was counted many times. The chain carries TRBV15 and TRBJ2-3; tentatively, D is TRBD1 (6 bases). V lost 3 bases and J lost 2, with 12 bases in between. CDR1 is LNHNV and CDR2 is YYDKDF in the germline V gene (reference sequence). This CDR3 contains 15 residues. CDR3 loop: CATSRSGVLTDTQYF. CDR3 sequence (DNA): TGTGCCACCAGCAGGTCAGGGGTCCTCACAGATACGCAGTATTTT.

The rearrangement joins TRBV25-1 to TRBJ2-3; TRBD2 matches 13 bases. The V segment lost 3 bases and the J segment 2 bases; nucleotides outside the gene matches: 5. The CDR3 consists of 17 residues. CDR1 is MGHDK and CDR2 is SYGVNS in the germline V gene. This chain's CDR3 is CASSDKGLAGHTDTQYF. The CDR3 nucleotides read TGTGCCAGCAGTGATAAGGGACTAGCGGGGCACACAGATACGCAGTATTTT.

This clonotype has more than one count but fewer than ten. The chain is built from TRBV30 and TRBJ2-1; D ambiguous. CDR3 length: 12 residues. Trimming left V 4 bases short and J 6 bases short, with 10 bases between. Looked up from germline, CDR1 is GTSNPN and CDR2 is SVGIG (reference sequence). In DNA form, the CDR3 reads TGTGCCTGGAAAAAGGCGAGCAATGAGCAGTTCTTC. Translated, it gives CAWKKASNEQFF.

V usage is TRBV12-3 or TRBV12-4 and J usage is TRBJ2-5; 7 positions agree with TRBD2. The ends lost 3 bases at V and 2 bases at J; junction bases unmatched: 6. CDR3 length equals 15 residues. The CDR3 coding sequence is TGTGCCAGCAGTTTGAATCCGGGGGGACAAGAGACCCAGTACTTC. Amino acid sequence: CASSLNPGGQETQYF.

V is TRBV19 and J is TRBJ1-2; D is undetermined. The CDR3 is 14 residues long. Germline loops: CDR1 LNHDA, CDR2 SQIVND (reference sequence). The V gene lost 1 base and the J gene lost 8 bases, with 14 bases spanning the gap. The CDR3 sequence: CASSIGRGRSGYTF. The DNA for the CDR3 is TGTGCCAGTAGTATAGGAAGAGGGCGGAGCGGCTACACCTTC. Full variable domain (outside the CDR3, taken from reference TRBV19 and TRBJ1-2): DGGITQSPKYLFRKEGQNVTLSCEQNLNHDAMYWYRQDPGQGLRLIYYSQIVNDFQKGDIAEGYSVSREKKESFPLTVTSAQKNPTAFYLCASSIGRGRSGYTFGSGTRLTVV.

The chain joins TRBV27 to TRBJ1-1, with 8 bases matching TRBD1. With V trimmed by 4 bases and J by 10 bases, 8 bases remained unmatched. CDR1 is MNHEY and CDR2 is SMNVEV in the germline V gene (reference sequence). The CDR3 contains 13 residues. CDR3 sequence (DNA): TGTGCCAGCAGTTCCTGGACAGGGCGGGGAGCTTTCTTT. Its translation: CASSSWTGRGAFF.